This T cell receptor (beta chain) was identified in a study of T cell responses to AZD1222 COVID-19 vaccine. General study results and limits: Clonal diversity was possibly underestimated, and the donors were mostly white British, with more females. Close to half of spike-specific TCRs reportedly recognize unmutated variant regions.

With 5 bases removed from V and 6 bases from J, the gap between germline ends came to 17 bases. The CDR3 covers 15 residues. Germline V gene sequence: CDR1 SGHTA, CDR2 FQGNSA. Comment on this clone: Its antigen remains unknown.

Here immunoSEQ multiplex PCR was the method, and the copy in TCRdb shows in-frame clones only, minus some. The data show approximately 130,000 clones, about 89% seen once. Sequencing used peripheral blood, obtained 28 days after the second AZD1222 dose. The genes are TRBV7-2 and TRBJ2-1, with a possible D match to TRBD2 (6 bases). The clonotype was recovered from an adult who received the AZD1222 COVID-19 vaccine. In nucleotides, the CDR3 is TGTGCCAGCAGCCCCTCTCTAGCGACGGGCAATGAGCAGTTCTTC. Residues: CASSPSLATGNEQFF.